The T cell receptor (beta chain) described here comes from a study of T cells in narcolepsy. On the study more broadly: Healthy controls were enrolled alongside patients with narcolepsy type 1 or type 2.

This clone has a single count. Its antigen is unknown. The protocol was immunoSEQ multiplex PCR, while the TCRdb copy is restricted to in-frame clones and leaves out a portion. Of about 33,000 clones in the sample, 85% to 90% were seen once. Notes on the study in general: Autoreactive clonotypes reportedly recurred in blood of same and different patients, not controls. Some memory CD4+ repertoires had no autoreactive clone sequences. Autoreactive HCRT-specific and TRIB2-specific clonotypes were marked in same-patient CSF-versus-blood CD4+ comparisons.

The germline V gene has CDR1 MDHEN and CDR2 SYDVKM. V shed 2 bases and J 4 bases; nucleotides not matched to a gene: 6. The CDR3 runs to 16 residues. Sequenced sample: CD45RA- memory CD4+ T cells from PBMCs. The rearrangement joins TRBV28 to TRBJ2-5; 11 positions match TRBD1. The receptor's source is a human donor with narcolepsy. The chain's CDR3 is CASSLRTGGIRETQYF. The DNA of the CDR3 is TGTGCCAGCAGTTTAAGGACAGGGGGCATTCGAGAGACCCAGTACTTC.